This record concerns one TCR beta chain sequence. Original data processing: Nucleated cell number was recorded as an estimate derived from reference gene primer amplification. TCRdb's copy holds only in-frame clones and misses some; the assay was immunoSEQ multiplex PCR. That table gives V, J and clone size, and the DNA gave D and trimming. The profile shows fewer than 85,000 clones, roughly 91% of them singletons. These data belong to a study of blood T cell repertoires in COVID-19. Study details: There were acute and convalescent COVID-19 samples, and they came from the United States, Italy and Spain. In each case, the material was cDNA or gDNA derived from T cells, B-cell-depleted T cells, or PBMCs.

This CDR3 region has 14 residues. The V end was cut by 5 bases, the J end by 2 bases, with 12 bases between. Per the germline V gene, CDR1 is SGDLS and CDR2 is YYNGEE. The sequence derives from a woman in her 50s in a cohort sampled during active COVID-19. The sequenced material came from peripheral blood. J is TRBJ2-3 and V is TRBV9, with D possibly being TRBD1 (5 bases). The DNA of the CDR3 is TGTGCCAGCAGTGAGCAGGGCTCCACAGATACGCAGTATTTT. Its protein is CASSEQGSTDTQYF.